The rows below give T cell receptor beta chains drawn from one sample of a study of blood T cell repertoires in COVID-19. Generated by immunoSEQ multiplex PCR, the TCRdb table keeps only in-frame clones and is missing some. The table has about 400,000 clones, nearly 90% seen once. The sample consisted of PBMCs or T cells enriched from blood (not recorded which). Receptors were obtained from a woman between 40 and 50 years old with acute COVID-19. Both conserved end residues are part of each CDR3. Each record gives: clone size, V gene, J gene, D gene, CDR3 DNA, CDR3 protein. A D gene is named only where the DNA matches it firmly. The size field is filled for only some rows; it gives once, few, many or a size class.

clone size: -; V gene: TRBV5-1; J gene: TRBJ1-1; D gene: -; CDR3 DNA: TGCGCCAGCAGCTTTGGACAGCCGCCCACTGAAGCTTTCTTT; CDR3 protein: CASSFGQPPTEAFF
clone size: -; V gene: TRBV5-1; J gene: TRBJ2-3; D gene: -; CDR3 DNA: TGCGCCAGCAGCTTCTCACAGGGACCCACAGATACGCAGTATTTT; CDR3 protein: CASSFSQGPTDTQYF
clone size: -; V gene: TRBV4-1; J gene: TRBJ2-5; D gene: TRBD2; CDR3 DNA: TGCGCCAGCAGCCAAGCGGGACTAGTGGAGACCCAGTACTTC; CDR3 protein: CASSQAGLVETQYF
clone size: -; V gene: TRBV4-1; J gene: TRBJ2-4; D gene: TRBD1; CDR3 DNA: TGCGCCAGCAGCCAAGATGGGACAGGGGCTTGGAACATTCAGTACTTC; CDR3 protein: CASSQDGTGAWNIQYF
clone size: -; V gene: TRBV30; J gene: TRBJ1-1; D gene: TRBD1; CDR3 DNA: TGTGCCTGGAGTGTGGAAGGGACAGGGGGAGCTTTCTTT; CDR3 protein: CAWSVEGTGGAFF
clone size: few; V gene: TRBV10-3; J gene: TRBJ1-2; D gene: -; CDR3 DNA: TGTGCCATCAGTGAGGGGGAAGGGGATGGCTACACCTTC; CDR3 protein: CAISEGEGDGYTF
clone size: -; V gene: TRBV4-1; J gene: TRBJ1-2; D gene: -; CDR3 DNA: TGCGCCAGCAGCCACCCCCAGGGGATGAGAGGCTACACCTTC; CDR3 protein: CASSHPQGMRGYTF
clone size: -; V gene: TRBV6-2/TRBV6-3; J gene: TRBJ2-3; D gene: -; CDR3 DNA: TGTGCCAGCAGTTACTCGGGCCAGCGGTGGCCCACAGATACGCAGTATTTT; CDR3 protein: CASSYSGQRWPTDTQYF
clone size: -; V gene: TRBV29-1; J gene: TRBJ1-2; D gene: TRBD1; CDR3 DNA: TGCAGCGTGGGGACAGGATACTATGGCTACACCTTC; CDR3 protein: CSVGTGYYGYTF
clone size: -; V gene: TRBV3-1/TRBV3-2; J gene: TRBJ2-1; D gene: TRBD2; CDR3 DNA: TGTGCCAGCAGCCAATCTGTCGGGGGGGGCTACAATGAGCAGTTCTTC; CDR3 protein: CASSQSVGGGYNEQFF
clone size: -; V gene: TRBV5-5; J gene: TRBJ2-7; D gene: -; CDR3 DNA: TGTGCCAGCAGCTTCGACCCGGGGATCGGCGAGCAGTACTTC; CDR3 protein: CASSFDPGIGEQYF
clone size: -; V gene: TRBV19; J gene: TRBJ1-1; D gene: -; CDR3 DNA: TGTGCCAGTAGTCACCCAGGGGTGTCTGAAGCTTTCTTT; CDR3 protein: CASSHPGVSEAFF
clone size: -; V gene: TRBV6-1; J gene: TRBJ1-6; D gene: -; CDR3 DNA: TGTGCCAGCAGTGAAACGGGTTTGGGTAATTGGGCCCTCCACTTT; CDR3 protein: CASSETGLGNWALHF
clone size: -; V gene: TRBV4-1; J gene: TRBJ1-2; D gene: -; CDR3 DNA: TGCGCCAGCACCTCACACCGGGAGTCTGGCTACACCTTC; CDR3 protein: CASTSHRESGYTF
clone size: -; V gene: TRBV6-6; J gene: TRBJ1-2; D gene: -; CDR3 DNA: TGTGCCAGCAGTCACGGATCGGGGAACTATGGCTACACCTTC; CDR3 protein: CASSHGSGNYGYTF
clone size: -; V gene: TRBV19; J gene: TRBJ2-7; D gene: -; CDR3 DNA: TGTGCCAGTAAAGAGCTCTCTTCCTCCTACGAGCAGTACTTC; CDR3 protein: CASKELSSSYEQYF
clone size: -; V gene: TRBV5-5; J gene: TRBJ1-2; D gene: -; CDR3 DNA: TGTGCCAGCAGCTTACAAAGGGGCCCCTATGGCTACACCTTC; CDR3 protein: CASSLQRGPYGYTF
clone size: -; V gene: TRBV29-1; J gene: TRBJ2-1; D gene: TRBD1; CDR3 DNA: TGCAGCGTCCGACAGGGTAACTATGAGCAGTTCTTC; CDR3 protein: CSVRQGNYEQFF
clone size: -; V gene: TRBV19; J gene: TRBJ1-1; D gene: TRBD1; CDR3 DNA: TGTGCCAGTAGGACACCGGGACAGGGAGGCTCGGGTGAAGCTTTCTTT; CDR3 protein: CASRTPGQGGSGEAFF
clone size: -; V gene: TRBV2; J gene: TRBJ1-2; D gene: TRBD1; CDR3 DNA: TGTGCCAGCAGATACCCGGGGACAGGGCTGGCTCGGGGCTACACCTTC; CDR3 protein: CASRYPGTGLARGYTF
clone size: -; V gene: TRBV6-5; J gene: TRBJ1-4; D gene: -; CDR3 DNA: TGTGCCAGCAGCCAGACACGCACCGGCGAAAAACTGTTTTTT; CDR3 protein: CASSQTRTGEKLFF
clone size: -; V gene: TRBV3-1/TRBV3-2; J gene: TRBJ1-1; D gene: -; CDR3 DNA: TGTGCCAGCAGCATGGGCAACACTGAAGCTTTCTTT; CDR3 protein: CASSMGNTEAFF